The 12 T cell receptor beta chains below all came from one sample that was sequenced in a study of T cell responses to AZD1222 COVID-19 vaccine. Only in-frame clones appear in the TCRdb table, and some are missing; sequencing was by immunoSEQ multiplex PCR. The sample contains approximately 140,000 clones, about 91% of which appear only once. Specimen: peripheral blood, collected 28 days after the second AZD1222 dose. The receptors were gathered from an adult who received the AZD1222 COVID-19 vaccine.

This clone showed up just once. The chain carries TRBV29-1 and TRBJ2-3, with D unresolved. Germline-derived CDR1 and CDR2 are SQVTM and ANQGSEA. V gave up 1 base and J gave up 3 bases, with 11 bases separating them. CDR3 length: 14 residues. The CDR3 region is CSVEGVTNTDTQYF. The DNA for the CDR3 is TGCAGCGTTGAAGGTGTGACCAATACAGATACGCAGTATTTT.

V and J are TRBV6-2 or TRBV6-3 and TRBJ2-1; 9 bases match TRBD2. Losses at the gene ends were 5 bases for V and 1 base for J; bases not matched to a gene: 3. Looked up from germline, CDR1 is MNHEY and CDR2 is SVGEGT. This CDR3 comprises 15 residues. CDR3 DNA: TGTGCCAGCAGTATAGCGGGAGAGTCCTACAATGAGCAGTTCTTC. Its protein is CASSIAGESYNEQFF.

The rearrangement joins TRBV10-3 to TRBJ2-5; tentatively, D is TRBD1 (5 bases). Trimming left V 7 bases short and J 4 bases short, with 13 bases between. Germline CDR1 ENHRY, CDR2 SYGVKD. This CDR3 is 13 amino acids long. CDR3 sequence (DNA): TGTGCCATCACCCCCGGACACGGAGAGACCCAGTACTTC. Translated, it gives CAITPGHGETQYF.

This chain joins TRBV5-8 and TRBJ2-3; 11 bases match TRBD2. Germline CDR1 is SGHTS and CDR2 is YDEGEE. V lost 5 bases and J lost 2; bases outside the gene matches: 7. The CDR3 length is 16 residues. This CDR3 is CASSHRLAGFTDTQYF. As DNA, the CDR3 is TGTGCCAGCAGTCATCGACTAGCGGGGTTCACAGATACGCAGTATTTT.

The V call is TRBV7-9, the J call TRBJ2-3; possibly TRBD2 for D (5 bases). Germline V gene sequence: CDR1 SEHNR, CDR2 FQNEAQ (reference sequence). There are 19 residues in the CDR3. V was shortened by 3 bases and J by 0 bases, with 22 bases between the two germline ends. CDR3 coding DNA: TGTGCCAGCAGCTTGGCTAGCCCTAGCACACAATCTAGCACAGATACGCAGTATTTT. It specifies CASSLASPSTQSSTDTQYF.

The genes are TRBV15 and TRBJ1-1; the match to TRBD1 covers 8 bases. The J segment lost 1 base and the V segment lost 5 bases, leaving 9 bases of the junction unmatched. The CDR3 covers 16 residues. Germline CDR1 and CDR2: LNHNV and YYDKDF (reference sequence). The CDR3 nucleotides are TGTGCCACCAGCTTCATCCCACAGGGGGGGAACACTGAAGCTTTCTTT. Its translation: CATSFIPQGGNTEAFF.

This chain joins TRBV27 and TRBJ1-2, with D hard to call. CDR1 is MNHEY and CDR2 is SMNVEV in the germline V gene (reference sequence). CDR3 length: 16 amino acids. V shed 0 bases and J shed 5 bases, with 16 bases lying between them. The CDR3 protein is CASSLSFRVLEYGYTF. In nucleotides, the CDR3 is TGTGCCAGCAGTTTATCGTTTCGGGTTCTTGAGTATGGCTACACCTTC.

This rearrangement joins TRBV19 to TRBJ1-5; D not resolved. Per germline, CDR1 LNHDA and CDR2 SQIVND (reference sequence). V lost 7 bases and J lost 4, with 20 bases in between. The CDR3 is 16 residues long. The CDR3 is CASKSQEASTNQPQHF. CDR3 sequence (DNA): TGTGCCAGTAAGTCCCAAGAGGCCAGCACGAATCAGCCCCAGCATTTT.

The gene calls are TRBV7-3 and TRBJ2-3; the D is unclear. Trimming removed 2 bases from V and 0 bases from J, with 6 bases in between. Germline-derived CDR1 and CDR2 are SGHTA and FQGTGA. There are 14 residues in the CDR3. The CDR3 DNA reads as TGTGCCAGCAGCTTAGGGCACAGCACAGATACGCAGTATTTT. This codes for CASSLGHSTDTQYF.

The chain links TRBV29-1 to TRBJ1-2; unclear D gene. The germline V gene has CDR1 SQVTM and CDR2 ANQGSEA. This CDR3 region has 12 residues. The ends were cut back, 4 bases at V and 3 bases at J, with 9 bases in the middle. CDR3 residues: CSVAGDDYGYTF. CDR3 bases: TGCAGCGTTGCTGGTGATGACTATGGCTACACCTTC. Drawing the rest from reference TRBV29-1 and TRBJ1-2, the complete variable domain is SAVISQKPSRDICQRGTSLTIQCQVDSQVTMMFWYRQQPGQSLTLIATANQGSEATYESGFVIDKFPISRPNLTFSTLTVSNMSPEDSSIYLCSVAGDDYGYTFGSGTRLTVV.

This clone showed up just once. This chain links TRBV5-4 with TRBJ2-5; TRBD1 matches 7 bases. Germline V gives CDR1 SGHNT, CDR2 YYREEE (reference sequence). The CDR3 has 15 residues. J gave up 3 bases and V 0 bases, and 5 bases lay outside the gene matches. This CDR3 is CASSLAGTAKETQYF. CDR3 nucleotide sequence: TGTGCCAGCAGCTTGGCCGGGACAGCCAAAGAGACCCAGTACTTC.

The J gene is TRBJ1-4, the V gene TRBV7-6; the D is unclear. V lost 3 bases to trimming and J lost 8 bases, with 10 bases between them. This CDR3 spans 13 amino acids. Germline V gene lookup returns CDR1 SGHVS and CDR2 FNYEAQ. CDR3 residues: CASSLTIGEKLFF. The CDR3 DNA follows: TGTGCCAGCAGCTTGACGATTGGCGAAAAACTGTTTTTT. Full variable domain (rest looked up from reference TRBV7-6 and TRBJ1-4): GAGVSQSPRYKVTKRGQDVALRCDPISGHVSLYWYRQALGQGPEFLTYFNYEAQQDKSGLPNDRFSAERPEGSISTLTIQRTEQRDSAMYRCASSLTIGEKLFFGSGTQLSVL.